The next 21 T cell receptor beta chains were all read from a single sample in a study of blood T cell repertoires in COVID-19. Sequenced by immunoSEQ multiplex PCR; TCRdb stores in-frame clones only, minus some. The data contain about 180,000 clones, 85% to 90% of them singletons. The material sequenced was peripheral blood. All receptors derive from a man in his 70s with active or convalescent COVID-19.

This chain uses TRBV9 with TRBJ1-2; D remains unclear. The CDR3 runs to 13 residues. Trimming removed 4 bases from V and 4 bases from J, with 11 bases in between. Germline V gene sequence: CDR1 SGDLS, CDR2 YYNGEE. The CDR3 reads CASSPAHGYGYTF. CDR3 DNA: TGTGCCAGCAGCCCCGCGCACGGCTATGGCTACACCTTC.

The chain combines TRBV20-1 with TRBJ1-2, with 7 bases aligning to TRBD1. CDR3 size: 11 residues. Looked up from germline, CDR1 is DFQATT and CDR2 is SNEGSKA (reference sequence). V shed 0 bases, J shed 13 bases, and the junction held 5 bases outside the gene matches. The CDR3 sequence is CSARDEWDSTF. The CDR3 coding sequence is TGCAGTGCTAGAGATGAATGGGACAGCACCTTC.

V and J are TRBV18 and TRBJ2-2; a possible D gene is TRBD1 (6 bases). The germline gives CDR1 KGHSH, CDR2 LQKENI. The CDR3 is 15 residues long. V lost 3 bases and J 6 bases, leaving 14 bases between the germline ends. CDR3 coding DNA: TGTGCCAGCTCACCTCAAGGGGGTGAGGCCGGGGAGCTGTTTTTT. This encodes CASSPQGGEAGELFF.

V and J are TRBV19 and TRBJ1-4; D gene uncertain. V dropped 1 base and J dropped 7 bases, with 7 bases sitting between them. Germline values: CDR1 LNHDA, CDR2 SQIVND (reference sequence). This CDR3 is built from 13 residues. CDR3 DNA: TGTGCCAGTAGTATAGGTGGGAGTGAAAAACTGTTTTTT. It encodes CASSIGGSEKLFF.

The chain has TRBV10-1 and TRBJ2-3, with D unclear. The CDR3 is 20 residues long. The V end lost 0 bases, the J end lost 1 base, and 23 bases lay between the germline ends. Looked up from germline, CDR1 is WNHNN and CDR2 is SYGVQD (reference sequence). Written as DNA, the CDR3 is TGCGCCAGCAGTGAGTCGAGTTGCCCCCCTAGTTTGCCTGGCACAGATACGCAGTATTTT. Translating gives CASSESSCPPSLPGTDTQYF.

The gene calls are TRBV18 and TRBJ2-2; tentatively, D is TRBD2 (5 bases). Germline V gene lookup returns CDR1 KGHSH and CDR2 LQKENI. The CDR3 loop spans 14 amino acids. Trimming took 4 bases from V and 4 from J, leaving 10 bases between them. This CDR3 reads CASSLSSGTGELFF. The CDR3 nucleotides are TGTGCCAGCTCACTCTCAAGCGGCACCGGGGAGCTGTTTTTT.

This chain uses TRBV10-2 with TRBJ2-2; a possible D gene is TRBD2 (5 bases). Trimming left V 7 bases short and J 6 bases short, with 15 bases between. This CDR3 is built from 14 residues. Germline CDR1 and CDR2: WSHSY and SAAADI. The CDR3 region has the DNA TGCGCCAGCATGCGGGCCGCCGGACCCGGGGAGCTGTTTTTT. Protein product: CASMRAAGPGELFF.

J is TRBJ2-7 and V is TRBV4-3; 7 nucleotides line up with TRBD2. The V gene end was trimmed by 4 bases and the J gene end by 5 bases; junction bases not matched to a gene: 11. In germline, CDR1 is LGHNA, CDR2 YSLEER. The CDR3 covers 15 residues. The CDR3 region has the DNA TGCGCCAGCAGCCTCATCGGGGAGGGTCACGACGAGCAGTACTTC. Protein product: CASSLIGEGHDEQYF.

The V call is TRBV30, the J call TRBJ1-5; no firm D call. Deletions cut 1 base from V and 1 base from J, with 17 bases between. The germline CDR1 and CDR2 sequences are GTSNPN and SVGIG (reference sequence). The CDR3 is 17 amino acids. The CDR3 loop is CAWSGPPPPESNQPQHF. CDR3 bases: TGTGCCTGGAGTGGCCCCCCGCCCCCCGAGAGCAATCAGCCCCAGCATTTT.

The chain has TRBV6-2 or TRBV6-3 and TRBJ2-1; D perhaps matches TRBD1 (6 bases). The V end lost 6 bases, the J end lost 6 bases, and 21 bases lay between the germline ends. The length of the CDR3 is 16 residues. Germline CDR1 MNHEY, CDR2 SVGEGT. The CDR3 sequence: CASSPLDRYRGNEQFF. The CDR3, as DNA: TGTGCCAGCAGCCCCCTTGACAGGTATCGGGGCAATGAGCAGTTCTTC.

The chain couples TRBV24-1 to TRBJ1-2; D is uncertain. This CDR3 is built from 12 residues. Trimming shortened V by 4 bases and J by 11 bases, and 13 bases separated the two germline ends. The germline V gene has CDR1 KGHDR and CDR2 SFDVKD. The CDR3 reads CATSEGGIRYTF. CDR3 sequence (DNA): TGTGCCACCAGTGAAGGCGGGATTCGATACACCTTC.

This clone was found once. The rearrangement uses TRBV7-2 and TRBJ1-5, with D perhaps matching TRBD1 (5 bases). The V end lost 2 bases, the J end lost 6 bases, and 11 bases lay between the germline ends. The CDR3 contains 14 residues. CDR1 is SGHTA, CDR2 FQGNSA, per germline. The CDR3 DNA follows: TGTGCCAGCAGCTTAAGCAGGGCGGCTCAGCCCCAGCATTTT. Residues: CASSLSRAAQPQHF.

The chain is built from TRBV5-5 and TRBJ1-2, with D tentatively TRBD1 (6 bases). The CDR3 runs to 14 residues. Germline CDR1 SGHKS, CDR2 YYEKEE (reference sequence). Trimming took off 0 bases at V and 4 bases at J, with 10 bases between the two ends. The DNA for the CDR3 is TGTGCCAGCAGCTTGGGACAGGCCGGCTATGGCTACACCTTC. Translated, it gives CASSLGQAGYGYTF.

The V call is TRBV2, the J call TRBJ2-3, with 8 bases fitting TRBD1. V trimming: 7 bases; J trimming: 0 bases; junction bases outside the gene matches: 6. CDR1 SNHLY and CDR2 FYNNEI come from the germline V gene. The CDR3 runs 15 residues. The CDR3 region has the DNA TGTGCCAGCACCCTGGACAGGGCTAGCACAGATACGCAGTATTTT. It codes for CASTLDRASTDTQYF.

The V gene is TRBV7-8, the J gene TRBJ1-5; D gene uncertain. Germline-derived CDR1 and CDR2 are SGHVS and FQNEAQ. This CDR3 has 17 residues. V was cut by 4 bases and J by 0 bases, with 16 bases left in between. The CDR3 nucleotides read TGTGCCAGCAGCTCCTACGGCAGGTTGGGTAGCAATCAGCCCCAGCATTTT. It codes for CASSSYGRLGSNQPQHF.

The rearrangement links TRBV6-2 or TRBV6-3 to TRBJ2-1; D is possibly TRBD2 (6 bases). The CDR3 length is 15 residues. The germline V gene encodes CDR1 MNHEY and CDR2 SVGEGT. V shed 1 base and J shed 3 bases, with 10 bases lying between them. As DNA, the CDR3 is TGTGCCAGCAGTTACTGGGCTAGCGTCTACAATGAGCAGTTCTTC. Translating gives CASSYWASVYNEQFF.

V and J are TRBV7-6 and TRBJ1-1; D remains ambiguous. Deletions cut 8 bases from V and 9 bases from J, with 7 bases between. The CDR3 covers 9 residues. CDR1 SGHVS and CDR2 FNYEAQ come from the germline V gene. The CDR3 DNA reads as TGTGCCAGCGAGGAACAAGCTTTCTTT. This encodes CASEEQAFF.

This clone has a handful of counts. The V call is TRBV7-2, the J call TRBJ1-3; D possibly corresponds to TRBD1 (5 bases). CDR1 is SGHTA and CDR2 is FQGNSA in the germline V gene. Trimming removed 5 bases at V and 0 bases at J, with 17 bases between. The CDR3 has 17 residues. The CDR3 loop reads CASSRTPGGISGNTIYF. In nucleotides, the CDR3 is TGTGCCAGCAGCCGTACCCCCGGGGGGATCTCTGGAAACACCATATATTTT.

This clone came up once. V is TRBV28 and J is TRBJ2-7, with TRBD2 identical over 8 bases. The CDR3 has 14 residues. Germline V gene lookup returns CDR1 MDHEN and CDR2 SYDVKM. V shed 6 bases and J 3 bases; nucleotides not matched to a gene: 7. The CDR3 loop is CASSPGGSIYEQYF. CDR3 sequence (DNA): TGTGCCAGCAGCCCGGGGGGGTCAATCTACGAGCAGTACTTC.

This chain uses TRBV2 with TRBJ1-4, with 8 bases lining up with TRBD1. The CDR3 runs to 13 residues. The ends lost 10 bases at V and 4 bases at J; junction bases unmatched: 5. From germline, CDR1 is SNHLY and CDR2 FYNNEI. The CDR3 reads CAIQGAVNEKLFF. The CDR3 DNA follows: TGTGCCATTCAGGGGGCAGTTAATGAAAAACTGTTTTTT. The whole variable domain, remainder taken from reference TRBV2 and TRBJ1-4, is EPEVTQTPSHQVTQMGQEVILRCVPISNHLYFYWYRQILGQKVEFLVSFYNNEISEKSEIFDDQFSVERPDGSNFTLKIRSTKLEDSAMYFCAIQGAVNEKLFFGSGTQLSVL.

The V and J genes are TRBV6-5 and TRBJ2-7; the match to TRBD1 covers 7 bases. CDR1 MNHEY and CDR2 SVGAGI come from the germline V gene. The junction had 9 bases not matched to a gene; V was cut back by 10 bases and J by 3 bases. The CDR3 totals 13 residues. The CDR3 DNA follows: TGTGCCACAGAACCGGGACAGTTCTACGAGCAGTACTTC. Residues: CATEPGQFYEQYF.